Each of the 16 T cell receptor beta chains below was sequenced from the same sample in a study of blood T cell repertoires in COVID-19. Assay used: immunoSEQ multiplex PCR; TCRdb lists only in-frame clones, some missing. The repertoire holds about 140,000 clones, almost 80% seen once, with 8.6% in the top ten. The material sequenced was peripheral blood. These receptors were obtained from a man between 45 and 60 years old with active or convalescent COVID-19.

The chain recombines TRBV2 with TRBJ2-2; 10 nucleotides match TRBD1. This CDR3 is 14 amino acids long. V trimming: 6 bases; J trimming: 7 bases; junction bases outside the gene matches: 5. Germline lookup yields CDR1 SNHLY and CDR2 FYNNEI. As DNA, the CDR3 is TGTGCCAGCAGAGAGGACAGGGGGAACGGGGAGCTGTTTTTT. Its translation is CASREDRGNGELFF.

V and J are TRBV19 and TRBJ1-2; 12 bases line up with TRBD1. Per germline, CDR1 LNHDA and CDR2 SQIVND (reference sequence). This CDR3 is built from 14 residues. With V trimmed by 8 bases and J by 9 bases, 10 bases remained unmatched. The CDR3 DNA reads TGTGCCAGTTTAACCGGGACAGGGGGCGCGCGCTACACCTTC. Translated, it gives CASLTGTGGARYTF.

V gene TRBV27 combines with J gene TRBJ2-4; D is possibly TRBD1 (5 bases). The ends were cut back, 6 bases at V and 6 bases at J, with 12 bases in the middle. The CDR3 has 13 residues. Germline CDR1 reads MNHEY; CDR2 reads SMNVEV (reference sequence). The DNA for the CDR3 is TGTGCCAGCAGATCGCAGGGAATAAACATTCAGTACTTC. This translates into CASRSQGINIQYF.

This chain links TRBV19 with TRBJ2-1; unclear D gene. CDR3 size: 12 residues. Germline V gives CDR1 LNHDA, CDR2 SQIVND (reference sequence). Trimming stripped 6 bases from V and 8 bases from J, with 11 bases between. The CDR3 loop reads CASRSQFDEQFF. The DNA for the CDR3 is TGTGCCAGTAGGTCCCAGTTCGATGAGCAGTTCTTC. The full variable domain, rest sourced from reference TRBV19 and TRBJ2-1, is DGGITQSPKYLFRKEGQNVTLSCEQNLNHDAMYWYRQDPGQGLRLIYYSQIVNDFQKGDIAEGYSVSREKKESFPLTVTSAQKNPTAFYLCASRSQFDEQFFGPGTRLTVL.

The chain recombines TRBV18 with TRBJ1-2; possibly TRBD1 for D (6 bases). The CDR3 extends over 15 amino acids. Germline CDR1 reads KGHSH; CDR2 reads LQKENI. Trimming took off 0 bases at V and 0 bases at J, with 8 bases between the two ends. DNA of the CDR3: TGTGCCAGCTCACCACCGGACAGACCTAACTATGGCTACACCTTC. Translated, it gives CASSPPDRPNYGYTF.

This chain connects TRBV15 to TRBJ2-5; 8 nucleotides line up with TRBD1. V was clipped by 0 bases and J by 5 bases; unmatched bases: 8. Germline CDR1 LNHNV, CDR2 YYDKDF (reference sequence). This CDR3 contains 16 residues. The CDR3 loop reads CATSRDLQGARETQYF. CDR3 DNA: TGTGCCACCAGCAGAGATCTCCAGGGGGCGAGGGAGACCCAGTACTTC.

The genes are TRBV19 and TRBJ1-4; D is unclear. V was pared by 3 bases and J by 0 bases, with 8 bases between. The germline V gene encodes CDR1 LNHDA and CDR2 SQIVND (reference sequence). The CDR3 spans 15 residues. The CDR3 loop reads CASSIPSATNEKLFF. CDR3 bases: TGTGCCAGTAGTATTCCGTCGGCAACTAATGAAAAACTGTTTTTT. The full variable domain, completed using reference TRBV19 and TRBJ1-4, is DGGITQSPKYLFRKEGQNVTLSCEQNLNHDAMYWYRQDPGQGLRLIYYSQIVNDFQKGDIAEGYSVSREKKESFPLTVTSAQKNPTAFYLCASSIPSATNEKLFFGSGTQLSVL.

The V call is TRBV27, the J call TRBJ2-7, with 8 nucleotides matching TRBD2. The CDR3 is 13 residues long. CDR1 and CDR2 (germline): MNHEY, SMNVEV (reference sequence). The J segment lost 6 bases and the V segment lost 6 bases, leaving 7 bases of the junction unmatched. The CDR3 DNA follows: TGTGCCAGCAGACGCGACGGGACTAGCGAGCAGTACTTC. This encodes CASRRDGTSEQYF.

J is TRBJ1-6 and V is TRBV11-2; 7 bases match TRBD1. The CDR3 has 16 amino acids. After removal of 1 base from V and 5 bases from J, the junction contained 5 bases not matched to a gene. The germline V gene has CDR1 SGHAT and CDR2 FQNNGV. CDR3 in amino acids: CASSLVPTGNNSPLHF. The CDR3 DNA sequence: TGTGCCAGCAGCTTAGTTCCGACAGGGAATAATTCACCCCTCCACTTT. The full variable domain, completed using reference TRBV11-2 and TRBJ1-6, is EAGVAQSPRYKIIEKRQSVAFWCNPISGHATLYWYQQILGQGPKLLIQFQNNGVVDDSQLPKDRFSAERLKGVDSTLKIQPAKLEDSAVYLCASSLVPTGNNSPLHFGNGTRLTVT.

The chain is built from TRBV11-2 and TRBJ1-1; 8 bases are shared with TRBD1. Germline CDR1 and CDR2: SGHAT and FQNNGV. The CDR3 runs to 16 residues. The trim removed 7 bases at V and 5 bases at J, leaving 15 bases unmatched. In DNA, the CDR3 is TGTGCCAGCACCCCTTCACTGGGCAGGGGGCAGACTGAAGCTTTCTTT. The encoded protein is CASTPSLGRGQTEAFF.

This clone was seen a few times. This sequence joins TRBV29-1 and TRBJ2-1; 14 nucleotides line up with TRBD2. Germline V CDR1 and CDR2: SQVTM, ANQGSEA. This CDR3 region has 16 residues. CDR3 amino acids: CISSGTSGSSYNEQFF. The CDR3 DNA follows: TGCATCTCTTCCGGGACTAGCGGGAGCTCCTACAATGAGCAGTTCTTC.

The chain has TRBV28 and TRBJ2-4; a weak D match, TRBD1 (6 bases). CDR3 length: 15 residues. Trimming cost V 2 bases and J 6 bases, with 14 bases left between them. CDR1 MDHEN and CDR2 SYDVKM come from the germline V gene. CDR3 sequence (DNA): TGTGCCAGCAGTTTAGGGGGCAGCCTCGTAAACATTCAGTACTTC. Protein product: CASSLGGSLVNIQYF. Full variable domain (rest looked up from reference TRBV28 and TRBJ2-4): DVKVTQSSRYLVKRTGEKVFLECVQDMDHENMFWYRQDPGLGLRLIYFSYDVKMKEKGDIPEGYSVSREKKERFSLILESASTNQTSMYLCASSLGGSLVNIQYFGAGTRLSVL.

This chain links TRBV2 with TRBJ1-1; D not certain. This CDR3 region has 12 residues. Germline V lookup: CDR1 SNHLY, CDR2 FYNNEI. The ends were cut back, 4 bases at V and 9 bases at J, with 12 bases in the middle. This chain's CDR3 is CASSALAAQAFF. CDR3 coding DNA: TGTGCCAGCAGTGCCCTGGCCGCACAAGCTTTCTTT.

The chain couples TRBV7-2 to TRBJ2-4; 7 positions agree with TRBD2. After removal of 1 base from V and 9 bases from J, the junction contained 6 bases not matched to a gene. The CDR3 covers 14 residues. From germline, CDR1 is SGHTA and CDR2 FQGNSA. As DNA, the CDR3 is TGTGCCAGCAGCTTAGAAGGACTAGTTTCCATTCAGTACTTC. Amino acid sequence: CASSLEGLVSIQYF.

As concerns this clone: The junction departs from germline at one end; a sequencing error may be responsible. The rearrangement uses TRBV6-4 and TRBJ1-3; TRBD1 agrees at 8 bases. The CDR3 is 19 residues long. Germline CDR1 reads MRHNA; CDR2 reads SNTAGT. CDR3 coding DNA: TGTGCCAGCAGTAGAATACATATGGACAGGGTGATGGTCTGGAAACACCATATATTT. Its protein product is CASSRIHMDRVMVWKHHIF.

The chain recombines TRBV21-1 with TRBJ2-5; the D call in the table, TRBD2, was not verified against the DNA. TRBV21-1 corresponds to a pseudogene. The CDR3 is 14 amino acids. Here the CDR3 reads CASSKRAGGKTQYF. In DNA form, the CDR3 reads TGTGCCAGCAGCAAAAGAGCGGGTGGTAAGACCCAGTACTTC.